This is a list of T cell receptor beta chains from one sample in a study of response to subunit inactivated influenza vaccine. One entry per CDR3 protein results from TCRdb running MiXCR on the RT-PCR reads. The data contain more than 700,000 distinct CDR3 sequences, 21% of them seen just once; the ten biggest clones take up roughly 10%. The sample consisted of PBMCs from blood, taken around 5 days after vaccination. These TCRs come from a man aged 50 to 60 who received an inactivated influenza vaccine. Each CDR3 is given without its conserved first and last residue. Some rows mark clone size as missing; the rest say once, few, many or name a class of expanded clone.

V	J	size	CDR3
TRBV20-1	TRBJ2-3	many	SAHAAREGHTDTQY
TRBV29-1	TRBJ2-7	few	SVEPRLAGTHYEQY
TRBV9	TRBJ2-7	few	ASSTRPYEQY
TRBV25-1	TRBJ1-2	few	ASSATQRGLYGYT
TRBV6-1	TRBJ2-2	many	ASSDPRELKHTGELF
TRBV27	TRBJ1-1	once	ASRTGTVAF
TRBV27	TRBJ1-5	-	ASSLPGAQH
TRBV6-5	TRBJ1-2	-	ASSSRTGAGYT
TRBV2	TRBJ1-1	-	ASSEDGTRAGNTEAF
TRBV2	TRBJ2-1	-	TSRRGGQTYNEQF
TRBV12-3/TRBV12-4	TRBJ2-2	-	ASTPGSSNTGELF
TRBV7-2	TRBJ2-3	once	ASRRDRVVDTQY
TRBV9	TRBJ2-1	few	ASSGWTGGEQF
TRBV7-2	TRBJ2-7	-	ASSLGASGGYEQY
TRBV12-3/TRBV12-4	TRBJ2-7	-	ASSLGLPGREQY
TRBV5-1	TRBJ2-1	-	ASSLAELAGRSEQF
TRBV20-1	TRBJ2-1	many	SARDLYSGGASYNEQF
TRBV29-1	TRBJ2-5	many	SVGQFQETQY
TRBV5-6	TRBJ2-3	many	ASSPWTGGTDTQY
TRBV2	TRBJ1-6	once	ASSKEGAYNSPLH
TRBV5-1	TRBJ2-5	-	ASSFGPGGETQY
TRBV7-6	TRBJ2-1	few	ASSLAGLAGTPYEQF
TRBV5-5	TRBJ2-1	-	ASSQEDEQF
TRBV7-2	TRBJ2-5	-	ASSYISGQGGETQY
TRBV30	TRBJ1-1	-	AWSVPGQGNTEAF
TRBV7-2	TRBJ2-2	-	ASSFAASTGELF
TRBV10-3	TRBJ2-2	few	AMAGTADTGELF
TRBV12-3/TRBV12-4	TRBJ2-5	many	ASALAGDQETQY
TRBV7-8	TRBJ2-5	few	ASSIYRGQETQY
TRBV5-5	TRBJ2-3	-	ASDGGASTDTQY
TRBV10-3	TRBJ2-7	many	AISEFPRYEQY
TRBV20-1	TRBJ2-3	few	SARDQRSTDTQY
TRBV7-3	TRBJ2-2	few	ASSLLAGLAPNTGELF
TRBV6-5	TRBJ2-2	few	ASSFGRQGAGELF
TRBV4-2	TRBJ2-1	few	ASSQGSGSEQF
TRBV10-3	TRBJ1-2	few	AISELDNNYGYT
TRBV7-9	TRBJ2-5	few	ASSTERETQY
TRBV12-3/TRBV12-4	TRBJ2-5	few	ASSLTGTDKETQY
TRBV19	TRBJ2-1	-	ASSIVFPNEQF
TRBV29-1	TRBJ2-5	many	SVRDRGRQETQY
TRBV5-6	TRBJ1-6	-	ASSLYLGSPLH
TRBV19	TRBJ2-7	few	ASSHRDVYEQY
TRBV5-1	TRBJ1-2	-	ASSFATGGYGYT
TRBV29-1	TRBJ2-7	few	SVSDPYEQY
TRBV10-3	TRBJ1-6	few	AISESRQGENSPLH
TRBV10-1	TRBJ2-1	-	ASSESWTSGSYNEQF
TRBV12-3/TRBV12-4	TRBJ2-1	few	ASSFPSGKGNEQF
TRBV20-1	TRBJ1-5	few	SARDRQGHQPQH
TRBV5-1	TRBJ1-6	few	ASSLDVNSPLH
TRBV20-1	TRBJ2-7	-	SGLRTAASYEQY
TRBV15	TRBJ2-5	few	ATSRVPVGETQY
TRBV20-1	TRBJ2-5	-	SARFYGGKFQETQY
TRBV20-1	TRBJ2-2	few	SARTGTANTGELF
TRBV7-9	TRBJ2-3	-	ASSPWGGSLADTQY